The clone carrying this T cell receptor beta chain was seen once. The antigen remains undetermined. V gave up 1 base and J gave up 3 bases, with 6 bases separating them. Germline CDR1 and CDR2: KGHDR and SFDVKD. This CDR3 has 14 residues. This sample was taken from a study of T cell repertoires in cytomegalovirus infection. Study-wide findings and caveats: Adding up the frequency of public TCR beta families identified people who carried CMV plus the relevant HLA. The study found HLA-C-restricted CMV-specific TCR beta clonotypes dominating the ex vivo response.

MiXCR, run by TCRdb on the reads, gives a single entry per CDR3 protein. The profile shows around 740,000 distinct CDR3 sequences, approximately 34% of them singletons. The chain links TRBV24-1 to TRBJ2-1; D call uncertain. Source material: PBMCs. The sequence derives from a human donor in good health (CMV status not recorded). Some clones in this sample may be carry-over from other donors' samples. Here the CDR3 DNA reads TGTGCCACCAGTGATTTAGAAAACTACAATGAGCAGTTCTTC. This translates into CATSDLENYNEQFF.